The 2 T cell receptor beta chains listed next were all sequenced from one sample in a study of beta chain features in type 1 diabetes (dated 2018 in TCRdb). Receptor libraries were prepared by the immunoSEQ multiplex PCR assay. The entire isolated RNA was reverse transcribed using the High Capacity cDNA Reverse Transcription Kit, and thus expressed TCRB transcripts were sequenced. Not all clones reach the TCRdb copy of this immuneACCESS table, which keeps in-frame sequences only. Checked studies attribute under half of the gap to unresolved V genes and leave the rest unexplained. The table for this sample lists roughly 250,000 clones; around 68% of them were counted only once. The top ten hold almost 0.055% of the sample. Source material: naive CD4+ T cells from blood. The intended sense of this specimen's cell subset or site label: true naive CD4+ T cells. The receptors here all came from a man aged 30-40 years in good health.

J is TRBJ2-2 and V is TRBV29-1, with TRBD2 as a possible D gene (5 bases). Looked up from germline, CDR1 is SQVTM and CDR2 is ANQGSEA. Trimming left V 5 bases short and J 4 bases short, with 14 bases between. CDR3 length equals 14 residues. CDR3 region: CSVTGILGTGELFF. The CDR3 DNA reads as TGCAGCGTTACCGGGATCTTGGGCACCGGGGAGCTGTTTTTT.

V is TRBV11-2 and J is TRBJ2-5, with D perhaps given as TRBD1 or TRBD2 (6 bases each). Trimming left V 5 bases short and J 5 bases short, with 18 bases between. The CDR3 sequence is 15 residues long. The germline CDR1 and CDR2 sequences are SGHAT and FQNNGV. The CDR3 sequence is CASSTGGPQSETQYF. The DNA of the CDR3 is TGTGCCAGCAGCACCGGGGGCCCCCAGTCCGAGACCCAGTACTTC.